This T cell receptor beta chain was identified in a study of cytomegalovirus exposure and HLA in healthy donors. Findings and limits, study-wide: A further, later analysis showed that HLA-associated TCR beta chains (compared with equally common others) were more clonally expanded.

Primers for the PCR totalled 60 Vbeta and 13 Jbeta. Measured with immunoSEQ multiplex PCR; TCRdb has only the in-frame clones, and not every one. In the table there are under 150,000 clones, 80% to 85% of which are singletons. As to this clone: Its antigen is not known.

CDR3 length: 18 amino acids. Germline V lookup: CDR1 LNHDA, CDR2 SQIVND (reference sequence). The J segment lost 4 bases and the V segment lost 7 bases, leaving 14 bases of the junction unmatched. The V gene is TRBV19, the J gene TRBJ2-3; 13 bases are shared with TRBD2. The sequenced sample consisted of PBMCs. The source is a woman in her 30s in good health and CMV-seronegative. This CDR3 is CASTRTSGRGVGADTQYF. The CDR3 nucleotides are TGTGCCAGTACCAGGACTAGCGGGAGAGGGGTGGGAGCAGATACGCAGTATTTT. Full variable domain (missing parts from reference TRBV19 and TRBJ2-3): DGGITQSPKYLFRKEGQNVTLSCEQNLNHDAMYWYRQDPGQGLRLIYYSQIVNDFQKGDIAEGYSVSREKKESFPLTVTSAQKNPTAFYLCASTRTSGRGVGADTQYFGPGTRLTVL.